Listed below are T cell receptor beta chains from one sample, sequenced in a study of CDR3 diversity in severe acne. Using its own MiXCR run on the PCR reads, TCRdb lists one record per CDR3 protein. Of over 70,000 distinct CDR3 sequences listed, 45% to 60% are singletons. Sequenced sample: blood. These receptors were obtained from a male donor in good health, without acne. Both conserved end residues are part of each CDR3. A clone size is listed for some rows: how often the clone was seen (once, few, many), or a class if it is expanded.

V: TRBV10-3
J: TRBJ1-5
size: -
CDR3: CAISPRQDSNQPQHF

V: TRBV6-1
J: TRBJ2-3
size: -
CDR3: CATWTGRGRDTQYF

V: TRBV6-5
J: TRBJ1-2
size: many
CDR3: CASSYSIPMAGPNYGYTF

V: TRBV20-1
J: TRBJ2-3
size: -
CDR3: CSALRPQGDTQYF

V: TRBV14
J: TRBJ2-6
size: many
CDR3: CASSQDDSGANVLTF

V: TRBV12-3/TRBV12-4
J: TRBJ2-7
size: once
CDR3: CASSFPTGAGVYEQYF

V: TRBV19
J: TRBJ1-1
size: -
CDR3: CASSRRGRNTEAFF

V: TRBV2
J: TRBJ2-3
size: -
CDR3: CASIGGVGDTQYF

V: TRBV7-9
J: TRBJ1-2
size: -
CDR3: CASSLARLYGYTF

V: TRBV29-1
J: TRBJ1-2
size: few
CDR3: CSLSGRSGYTF

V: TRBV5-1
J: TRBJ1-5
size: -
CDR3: CASSLTRHF

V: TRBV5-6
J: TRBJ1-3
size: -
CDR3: CASSFGDRAGRNTIYF

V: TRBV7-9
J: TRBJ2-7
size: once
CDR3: CASSPGAVTYEQYF

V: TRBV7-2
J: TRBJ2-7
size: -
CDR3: CASSAGGTGYEQYF

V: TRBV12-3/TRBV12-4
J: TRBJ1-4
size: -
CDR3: CATSDSSQKKKKKLFF

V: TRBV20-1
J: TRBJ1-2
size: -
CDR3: CSASTPGWEYYGYTF

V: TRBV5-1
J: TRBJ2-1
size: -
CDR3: CASSSTGASGRVSGEQFF